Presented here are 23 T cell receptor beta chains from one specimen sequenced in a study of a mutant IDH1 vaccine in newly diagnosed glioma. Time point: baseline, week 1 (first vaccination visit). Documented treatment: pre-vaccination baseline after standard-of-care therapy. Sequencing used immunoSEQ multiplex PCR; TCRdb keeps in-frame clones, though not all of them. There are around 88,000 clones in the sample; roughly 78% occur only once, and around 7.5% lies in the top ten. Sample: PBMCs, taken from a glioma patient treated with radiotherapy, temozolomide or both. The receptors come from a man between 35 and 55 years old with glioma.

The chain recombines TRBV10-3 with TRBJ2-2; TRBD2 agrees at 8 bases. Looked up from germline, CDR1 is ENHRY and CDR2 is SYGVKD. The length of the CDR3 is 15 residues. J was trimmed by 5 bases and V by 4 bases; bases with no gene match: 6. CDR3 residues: CAISALAELTGELFF. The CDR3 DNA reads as TGTGCCATCAGTGCACTAGCGGAGTTAACCGGGGAGCTGTTTTTT.

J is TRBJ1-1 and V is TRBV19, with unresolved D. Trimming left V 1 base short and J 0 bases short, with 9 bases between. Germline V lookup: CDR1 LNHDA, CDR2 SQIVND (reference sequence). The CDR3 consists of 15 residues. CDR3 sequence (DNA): TGTGCCAGTAGTATAGGGCGGAATATGAACACTGAAGCTTTCTTT. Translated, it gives CASSIGRNMNTEAFF.

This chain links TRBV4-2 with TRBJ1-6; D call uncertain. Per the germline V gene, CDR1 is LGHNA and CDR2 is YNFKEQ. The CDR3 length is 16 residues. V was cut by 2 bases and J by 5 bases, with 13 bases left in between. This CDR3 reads CASSQPTTGNNSPLHF. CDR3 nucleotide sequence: TGTGCCAGCAGCCAACCAACCACTGGAAATAATTCACCCCTCCACTTT.

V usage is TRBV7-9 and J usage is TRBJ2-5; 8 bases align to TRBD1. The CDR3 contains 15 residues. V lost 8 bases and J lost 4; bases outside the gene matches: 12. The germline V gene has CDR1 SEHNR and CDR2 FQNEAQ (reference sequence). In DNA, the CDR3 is TGTGCCAGCCAAAATACAGGGGGATCAGGAGAGACCCAGTACTTC. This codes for CASQNTGGSGETQYF.

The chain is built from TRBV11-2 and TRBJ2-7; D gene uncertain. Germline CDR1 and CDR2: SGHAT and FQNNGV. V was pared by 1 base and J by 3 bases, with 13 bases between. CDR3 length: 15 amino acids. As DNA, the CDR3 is TGTGCCAGCAGCTTAGCGGGCGGATCCGGCTACGAGCAGTACTTC. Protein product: CASSLAGGSGYEQYF.

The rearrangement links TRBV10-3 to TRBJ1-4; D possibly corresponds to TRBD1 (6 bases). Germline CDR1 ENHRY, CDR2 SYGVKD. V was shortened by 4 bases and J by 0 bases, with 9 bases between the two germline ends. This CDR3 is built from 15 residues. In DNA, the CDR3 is TGTGCCATCAGTGCAGGGGCACCAACTAATGAAAAACTGTTTTTT. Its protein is CAISAGAPTNEKLFF.

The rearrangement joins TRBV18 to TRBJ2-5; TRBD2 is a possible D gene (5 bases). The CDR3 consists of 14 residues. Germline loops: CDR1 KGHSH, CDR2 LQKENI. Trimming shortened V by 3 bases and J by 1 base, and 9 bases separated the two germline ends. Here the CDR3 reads CASSPREIQETQYF. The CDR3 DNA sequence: TGTGCCAGCTCACCCCGGGAAATCCAAGAGACCCAGTACTTC.

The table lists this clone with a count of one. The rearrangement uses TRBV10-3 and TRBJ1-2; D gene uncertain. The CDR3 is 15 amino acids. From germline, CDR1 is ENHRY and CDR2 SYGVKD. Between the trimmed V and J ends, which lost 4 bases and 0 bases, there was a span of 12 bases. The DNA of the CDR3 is TGTGCCATCAGTGTCTCACGACCAACTAACTATGGCTACACCTTC. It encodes CAISVSRPTNYGYTF.

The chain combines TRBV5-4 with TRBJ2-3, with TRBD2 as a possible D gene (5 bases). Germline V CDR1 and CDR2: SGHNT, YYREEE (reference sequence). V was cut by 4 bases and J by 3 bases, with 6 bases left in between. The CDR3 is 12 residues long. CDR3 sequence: CASSRGTDTQYF. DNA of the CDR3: TGTGCCAGCAGCCGAGGGACAGATACGCAGTATTTT.

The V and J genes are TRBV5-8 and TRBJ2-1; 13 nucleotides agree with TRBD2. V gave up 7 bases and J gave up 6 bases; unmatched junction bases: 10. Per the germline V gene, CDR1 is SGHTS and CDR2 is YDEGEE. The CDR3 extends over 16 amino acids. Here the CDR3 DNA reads TGTGCCAGCGCTAAACTAGCGGGGGGGCCTGGCAATGAGCAGTTCTTC. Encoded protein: CASAKLAGGPGNEQFF. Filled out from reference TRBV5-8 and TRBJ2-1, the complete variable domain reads EAGVTQSPTHLIKTRGQQATLRCSPISGHTSVYWYQQALGLGLQFLLWYDEGEERNRGNFPPRFSGRQFPNYSSELNVNALELEDSALYLCASAKLAGGPGNEQFFGPGTRLTVL.

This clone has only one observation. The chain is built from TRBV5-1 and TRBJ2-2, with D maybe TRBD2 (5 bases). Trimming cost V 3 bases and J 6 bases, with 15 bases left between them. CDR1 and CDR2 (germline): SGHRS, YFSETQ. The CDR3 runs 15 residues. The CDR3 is CASSSDLAGAGELFF. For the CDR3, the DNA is TGCGCCAGCAGCTCGGACCTCGCCGGGGCCGGGGAGCTGTTTTTT.

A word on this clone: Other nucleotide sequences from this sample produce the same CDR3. DNA for the CDR3: TGTGCCAGCAGCTTAGCGGGAGGGCTCGATACGCAGTATTTT. Translated: CASSLAGGLDTQYF. This chain links TRBV7-3 with TRBJ2-3; TRBD2 agrees at 9 bases. Germline V CDR1 and CDR2: SGHTA, FQGTGA. Trimming at V came to 2 bases and at J to 6 bases, leaving 3 bases not matched to a gene. The CDR3 extends over 14 amino acids.

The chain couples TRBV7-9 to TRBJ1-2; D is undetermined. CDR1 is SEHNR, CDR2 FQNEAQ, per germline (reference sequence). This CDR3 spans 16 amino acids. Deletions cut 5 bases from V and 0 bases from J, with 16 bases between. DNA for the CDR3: TGTGCCAGCAGCCTCGACGGAAACAGAGCTAACTATGGCTACACCTTC. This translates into CASSLDGNRANYGYTF. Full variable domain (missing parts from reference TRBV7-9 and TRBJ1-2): DTGVSQNPRHKITKRGQNVTFRCDPISEHNRLYWYRQTLGQGPEFLTYFQNEAQLEKSRLLSDRFSAERPKGSFSTLEIQRTEQGDSAMYLCASSLDGNRANYGYTFGSGTRLTVV.

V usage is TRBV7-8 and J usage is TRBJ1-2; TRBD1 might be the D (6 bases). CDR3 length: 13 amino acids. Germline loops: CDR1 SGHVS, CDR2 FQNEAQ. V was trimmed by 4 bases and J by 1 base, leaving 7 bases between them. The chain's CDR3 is CASSSQGNYGYTF. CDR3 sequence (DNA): TGTGCCAGCAGCTCACAGGGTAACTATGGCTACACCTTC.

CDR3 amino acids: CASSTLAGGSGELFF. The CDR3 DNA sequence: TGTGCCAGCAGCACTCTAGCGGGGGGGTCCGGGGAGCTGTTTTTT. This chain links TRBV7-8 with TRBJ2-2; TRBD2 matches at 12 bases. After removal of 5 bases from V and 6 bases from J, the junction contained 4 bases not matched to a gene. Germline CDR1 and CDR2: SGHVS and FQNEAQ. The CDR3 is 15 residues long.

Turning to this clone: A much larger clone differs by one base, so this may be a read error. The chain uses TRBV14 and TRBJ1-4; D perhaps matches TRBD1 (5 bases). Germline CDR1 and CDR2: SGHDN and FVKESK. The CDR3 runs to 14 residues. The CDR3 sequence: CAGSLAGRTEKLFF. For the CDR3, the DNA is TGTGCCGGCAGCCTAGCGGGGCGAACTGAAAAACTGTTTTTT.

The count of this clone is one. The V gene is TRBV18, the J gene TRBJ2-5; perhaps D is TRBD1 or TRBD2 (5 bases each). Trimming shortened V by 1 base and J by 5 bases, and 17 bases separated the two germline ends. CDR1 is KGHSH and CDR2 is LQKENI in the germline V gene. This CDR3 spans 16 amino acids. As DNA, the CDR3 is TGTGCCAGCTCACCACTTAGTGTTGGGGGAGTGGAGACCCAGTACTTC. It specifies CASSPLSVGGVETQYF.

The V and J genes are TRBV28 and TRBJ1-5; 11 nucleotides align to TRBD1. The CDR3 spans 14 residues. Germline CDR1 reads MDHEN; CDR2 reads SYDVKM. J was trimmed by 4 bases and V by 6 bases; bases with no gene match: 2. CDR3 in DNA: TGTGCCAGCAGCCGGGACAGGGGGAATCAGCCCCAGCATTTT. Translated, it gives CASSRDRGNQPQHF.

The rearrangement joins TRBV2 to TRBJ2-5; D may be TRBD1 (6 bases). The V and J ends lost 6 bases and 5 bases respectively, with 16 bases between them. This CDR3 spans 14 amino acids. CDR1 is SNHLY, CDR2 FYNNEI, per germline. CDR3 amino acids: CASSPQGSGETQYF. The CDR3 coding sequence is TGTGCCAGCAGCCCGCAGGGGTCCGGGGAGACCCAGTACTTC.

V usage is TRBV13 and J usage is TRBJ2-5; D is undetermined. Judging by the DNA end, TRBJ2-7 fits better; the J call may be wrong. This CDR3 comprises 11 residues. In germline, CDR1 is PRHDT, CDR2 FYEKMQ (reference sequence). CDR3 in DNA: TGTGCCAGCAGCTCCTCCTACGAGCAGTACTTC. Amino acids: CASSSSYEQYF.

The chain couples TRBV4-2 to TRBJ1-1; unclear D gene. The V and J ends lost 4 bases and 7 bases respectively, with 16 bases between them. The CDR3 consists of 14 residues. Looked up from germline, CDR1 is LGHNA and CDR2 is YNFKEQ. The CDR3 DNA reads TGTGCCAGCAGCCCCCCCGAAGGGAGGTTTGAAGCTTTCTTT. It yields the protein CASSPPEGRFEAFF.

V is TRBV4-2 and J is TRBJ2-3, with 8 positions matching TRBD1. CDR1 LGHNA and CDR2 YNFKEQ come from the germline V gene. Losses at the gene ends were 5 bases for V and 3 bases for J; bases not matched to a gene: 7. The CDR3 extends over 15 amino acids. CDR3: CASSTRQGPTDTQYF. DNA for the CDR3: TGTGCCAGCAGCACCCGACAGGGGCCGACAGATACGCAGTATTTT.

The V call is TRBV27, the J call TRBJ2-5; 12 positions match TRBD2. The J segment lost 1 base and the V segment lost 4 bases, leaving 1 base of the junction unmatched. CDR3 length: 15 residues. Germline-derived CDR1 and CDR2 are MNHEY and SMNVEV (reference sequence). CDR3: CASSSTSGSQETQYF. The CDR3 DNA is TGTGCCAGCAGTTCGACTAGCGGGAGCCAAGAGACCCAGTACTTC.